The present T cell receptor (beta chain) was sequenced within a study of cytomegalovirus exposure and HLA in healthy donors. Whole-study findings and limits: Links to common viral pathogens appeared, in a later analysis, for several of the most significant clusters. The study recorded about 160 TCR beta chains that were cytomegalovirus-associated. Among the sequence variants, a highly shared cluster was likely an artifact of sequencing.

Only a few counts were recorded for this clone. The target antigen is unknown. The study ran its PCR with 60 Vbeta and 13 Jbeta primers. Profiling relied on immunoSEQ multiplex PCR, and the TCRdb table lists in-frame clones only, not all of them. Seen here are roughly 180,000 clones, roughly 80% observed once, and the top ten hold approximately 0.8%. The sequence was collected from a woman aged 18-29 years in good health and CMV-seronegative. The sequencing input was PBMCs.

CDR3 sequence (DNA): TGTGCCAGCGGAAGACAGGGTGGAGGCTACACCTTC. This encodes CASGRQGGGYTF. The chain recombines TRBV28 with TRBJ1-2; 7 nucleotides match TRBD1. V gave up 8 bases and J gave up 8 bases; unmatched junction bases: 8. The CDR3 contains 12 residues. CDR1 and CDR2 from the germline V gene are MDHEN and SYDVKM.